Below are 18 T cell receptor beta chains sequenced from a single sample in a study of T cell repertoires in cytomegalovirus infection. No cognate antigen is known for these TCRs. Using its own MiXCR run on the reads, TCRdb lists one record per CDR3 protein. Of 800,000 to 950,000 distinct CDR3 sequences detected, around a third appear once; the ten largest clones hold over 10%. The material was cultured CD8+ T cells from PBMCs, obtained from culture after CMV antigen stimulation. All receptors derive from a human donor in good health (CMV status not recorded). Some clones in this sample may be carry-over from other donors' samples.

As for this clonotype: This clone may be a read error of a much larger clone one base away. The chain recombines TRBV7-4 with TRBJ2-1; 13 nucleotides agree with TRBD2. The CDR3 has 17 residues. The ends lost 8 bases at V and 2 bases at J; junction bases unmatched: 9. CDR1 SGHVT and CDR2 SQSDAQ come from the germline V gene. In nucleotides, the CDR3 is TGTGCCAGCGGCAACCCCACTAGCGGGGGGGCCTACAATGAGCAGTTCTTC. Amino acid sequence: CASGNPTSGGAYNEQFF.

This chain links TRBV6-2 or TRBV6-3 with TRBJ1-6, with D tentatively TRBD1 (6 bases). Trimming pared 7 bases from V and 10 bases from J, leaving 14 bases between. CDR1 is MNHEY, CDR2 SVGEGT, per germline. The CDR3 has 13 amino acids. CDR3 in DNA: TGTGCCAGCATTACAGGGTTCGGATCACCCCTCCACTTT. Protein product: CASITGFGSPLHF.

The V call is TRBV7-9, the J call TRBJ2-5; 7 bases map to TRBD2. The CDR3 length is 14 residues. Germline V lookup: CDR1 SEHNR, CDR2 FQNEAQ (reference sequence). The V segment lost 4 bases and the J segment 6 bases; nucleotides outside the gene matches: 8. CDR3 loop: CASSYREAHQTQYF. CDR3 nucleotides: TGTGCCAGCAGCTACCGGGAGGCTCACCAGACCCAGTACTTC. Full variable domain (missing parts from reference TRBV7-9 and TRBJ2-5): DTGVSQNPRHKITKRGQNVTFRCDPISEHNRLYWYRQTLGQGPEFLTYFQNEAQLEKSRLLSDRFSAERPKGSFSTLEIQRTEQGDSAMYLCASSYREAHQTQYFGPGTRLLVL.

For this clonotype: With a much larger clone just one base away, this may be a read error. The chain carries TRBV7-2 and TRBJ2-7; 8 nucleotides agree with TRBD1. The CDR3 covers 16 residues. In germline, CDR1 is SGHTA, CDR2 FQGNSA. CDR3 amino acids: CAGSHRGQASPYEQYF. CDR3 nucleotides: TGTGCCGGCAGCCACCGGGGACAGGCCTCCCCCTACGAGCAGTACTTC. The entire variable domain, with the rest obtained from reference TRBV7-2 and TRBJ2-7, is as follows: GAGVSQSPSNKVTEKGKDVELRCDPISGHTALYWYRQSLGQGLEFLIYFQGNSAPDKSGLPSDRFSAERTGGSVSTLTIQRTQQEDSAVYLCAGSHRGQASPYEQYFGPGTRLTVT.

Ten or more counts support this clonotype. This chain joins TRBV4-3 and TRBJ2-2, with TRBD2 matching over 9 bases. CDR1 and CDR2 from the germline V gene are LGHNA and YSLEER. This CDR3 has 16 amino acids. V shed 3 bases and J 5 bases; nucleotides not matched to a gene: 7. CDR3 residues: CASSQGTSTRTGELFF. DNA for the CDR3: TGCGCCAGCAGCCAGGGGACTAGCACGAGGACCGGGGAGCTGTTTTTT.

This clonotype was observed a few times. This rearrangement joins TRBV2 to TRBJ1-5, with no clear D. V lost 3 bases, J lost 11 bases, and 11 bases lay in between. Germline V gives CDR1 SNHLY, CDR2 FYNNEI. CDR3 size: 12 residues. CDR3 protein: CASSDWKGTQHF. The CDR3, as DNA: TGTGCCAGCAGTGACTGGAAGGGAACCCAGCATTTT.

In its sample, this clonotype was seen a few times. The rearrangement links TRBV5-4 to TRBJ1-2; 7 nucleotides line up with TRBD1. Trimming took 6 bases from V and 8 from J; bases not matched to a gene: 10. Germline-derived CDR1 and CDR2 are SGHNT and YYREEE (reference sequence). The CDR3 totals 13 residues. CDR3 in amino acids: CASITGEGDGYTF. The CDR3 nucleotides are TGTGCCAGCATCACAGGGGAGGGCGACGGCTACACCTTC.

As regards this clonotype: The CDR3 carries no conserved terminal phenylalanine or tryptophan, so it likely arises from a read error. The chain joins TRBV7-6 to TRBJ2-7, with 7 bases identical to TRBD2. The ends lost 1 base at V and 3 bases at J; junction bases unmatched: 6. Germline V gene sequence: CDR1 SGHVS, CDR2 FNYEAQ. The CDR3 extends over 15 amino acids. CDR3 sequence reads: CASSLESGALYEQYS. The CDR3 DNA is TGTGCCAGCAGCTTAGAAAGCGGGGCCCTCTACGAGCAGTACTCC.

Only a few counts were recorded for this clonotype. CDR3 coding DNA: TGTGCCAGCAGTCTAACGGGACATGGCTCTGGGGCCAACGTCCTGACTTTC. It codes for CASSLTGHGSGANVLTF. The chain joins TRBV27 to TRBJ2-6; tentative D call: TRBD1 (6 bases). Between the trimmed V and J ends, which lost 5 bases and 0 bases, there was a span of 14 bases. Germline V lookup: CDR1 MNHEY, CDR2 SMNVEV (reference sequence). The CDR3 totals 17 residues.

This clonotype was observed a handful of times. The chain carries TRBV4-1 and TRBJ2-1; a possible D gene is TRBD1 (8 bases). CDR3 length: 14 amino acids. CDR1 is MGHRA and CDR2 is YSYEKL in the germline V gene. Trimming cost V 1 base and J 7 bases, with 11 bases left between them. Written as DNA, the CDR3 is TGCGCCAGCAGCCAAGTACAGGGGGGGAATGAGCAGTTCTTC. Translated, it gives CASSQVQGGNEQFF.

This clonotype showed up many times. V gene TRBV7-6 combines with J gene TRBJ2-7; 16 nucleotides line up with TRBD2. The germline CDR1 and CDR2 sequences are SGHVS and FNYEAQ. This CDR3 comprises 17 residues. Trimming at V came to 5 bases and at J to 0 bases, leaving 4 bases not matched to a gene. The CDR3 loop is CASSPGLAGGSSYEQYV. DNA for the CDR3: TGTGCCAGCAGCCCGGGACTAGCGGGGGGGAGCTCCTACGAGCAGTACGTC.

This clonotype turned up a few times. The chain uses TRBV6-2 or TRBV6-3 and TRBJ1-1; no clear D. Per the germline V gene, CDR1 is MNHEY and CDR2 is SVGEGT. CDR3 length equals 12 residues. V was cut by 11 bases and J by 6 bases, with 16 bases left in between. CDR3 DNA sequence: TGTGCCGTTAGAGGAGGGCTGCCTGAAGCTTTCTTT. Translation: CAVRGGLPEAFF.

The chain couples TRBV7-6 to TRBJ1-6; the D is unclear. This CDR3 spans 17 amino acids. Trimming left V 5 bases short and J 0 bases short, with 14 bases between. In germline, CDR1 is SGHVS, CDR2 FNYEAQ. The CDR3 is CASSPAGEGSYNSPLHF. The CDR3 DNA reads as TGTGCCAGCAGCCCGGCCGGGGAGGGCTCCTATAATTCACCCCTCCACTTT.

The chain combines TRBV9 with TRBJ2-1; 12 positions match TRBD2. Trimming removed 4 bases from V and 8 bases from J; junction bases left unmatched: 10. CDR3 length: 16 amino acids. Germline V gene lookup returns CDR1 SGDLS and CDR2 YYNGEE. The CDR3 reads CASSPLAGGPTYEQFF. CDR3 sequence (DNA): TGTGCCAGCAGCCCCCTAGCGGGGGGGCCTACCTATGAGCAGTTCTTC.

This clonotype was counted only a few times. This sequence joins TRBV4-1 and TRBJ2-3; 12 nucleotides align to TRBD1. V shed 4 bases and J 0 bases; nucleotides not matched to a gene: 11. This CDR3 contains 19 residues. Germline CDR1 and CDR2: MGHRA and YSYEKL. The CDR3 loop reads CASSRLPGQGAVSTDTQYF. DNA for the CDR3: TGCGCCAGCAGCCGCCTTCCGGGACAGGGGGCGGTAAGCACAGATACGCAGTATTTT.

The chain has TRBV2 and TRBJ2-7; 8 nucleotides agree with TRBD1. From germline, CDR1 is SNHLY and CDR2 FYNNEI. Trimming cost V 4 bases and J 5 bases; bases outside gene matches: 7. The CDR3 is made up of 14 amino acids. The CDR3 DNA sequence: TGTGCCAGCAGTGCCGCGACAGGGGCCAACGAGCAGTACTTC. As protein: CASSAATGANEQYF. The variable domain in full, completed from reference TRBV2 and TRBJ2-7, reads EPEVTQTPSHQVTQMGQEVILRCVPISNHLYFYWYRQILGQKVEFLVSFYNNEISEKSEIFDDQFSVERPDGSNFTLKIRSTKLEDSAMYFCASSAATGANEQYFGPGTRLTVT.

There are many counts of this clonotype. CDR3 in amino acids: CASSLLAGGVADTQYF. CDR3 nucleotides: TGTGCCAGCAGCCTTCTAGCGGGGGGAGTTGCAGATACGCAGTATTTT. The rearrangement uses TRBV7-2 and TRBJ2-3; the match to TRBD2 covers 11 bases. V gave up 5 bases and J gave up 4 bases; unmatched junction bases: 8. Germline V lookup: CDR1 SGHTA, CDR2 FQGNSA. The CDR3 contains 16 residues.

The V call is TRBV12-3 or TRBV12-4, the J call TRBJ1-5; tentative D call: TRBD1 (5 bases). V gave up 3 bases and J gave up 8 bases, with 17 bases separating them. The CDR3 totals 15 residues. The CDR3: CASSLGSGGTEPQHF. CDR3 nucleotides: TGTGCCAGCAGTTTGGGGTCTGGGGGGACGGAGCCCCAGCATTTT.